A single TCR beta chain is shown here with its context. Its antigen is still unknown. Within one base of it there is no much larger clone, and no base qualities were kept. Using the deep immunoSEQ assay, TCR CDR3 regions were amplified from genomic DNA by multiplex PCR. Extracted genomic DNA from each cell subset was distributed evenly across all wells of several immunoSEQ 96-well plates, and each plate was treated as a replicate. For sorted subsets, about 200 ng genomic DNA, equal to about 30,000 T cell genomes, was loaded into each replicate PCR. Purified libraries were quantified with a Qubit 3.0 fluorometer, sized on a Bioanalyzer 2100, and re-quantified with the KAPA Library Quantification kit. Every immunoSEQ 96-well plate was sequenced on a dedicated single-read 150-cycle Illumina NextSeq 550 flow cell. Per the original workflow: Because the immunoSEQ output held only junctional sequences and lacked quality scores, the filtering could not match the filtering applied to full-length reads. To assign V/J genes and CDR3, sequences were annotated against IMGT germline references using PyIR, a Python wrapper for IgBLAST v1.9. Reads with weak V/J assignments (E-value above 1e-6), missing CDR3, stop codons, out-of-frame junctions, or ambiguous translated residues were removed. V3J clonotypes were defined as sequences sharing an identical inferred V gene, J gene, and CDR3 amino acid sequence. The percentage overlap between two repertoires was calculated by dividing the number of shared unique clonotypes by the size of the smaller repertoire. RTK rarefaction, the Chao1 estimator, and Recon v2.1 estimates of unobserved clonotypes were used to assess repertoire richness. Generation probabilities for all TCRbeta clonotypes obtained by the gDNA method from a handful of donors were computed using OLGA. Sourced from immuneACCESS, this table was stored by TCRdb with only in-frame sequences that have V and J called. A share of the clones is absent; for the studies checked, an unresolved V gene accounts for under half, and the remainder has no known explanation. D and trimming come from the DNA, and the V and J calls and clone size come from that table. The sample contains around 580,000 clones, 98% of them found a single time. Around 0.3% of the sample is in the top ten clones.

The germline V gene (reference sequence) sets CDR1 to MNHEY and CDR2 to SMNVEV. Measured from the cysteine to the phenylalanine, the CDR3 is 15 residues long. This entry keeps only the CDR3 DNA: 45 bases, framed from base 1. The junction shows trimming of 5 bases on V and 0 bases on J, plus 13 bases between the germline ends. The sample is drawn from a study of shared clonotypes between healthy human individuals (dated by TCRdb to 2019 to 2021). With regard to the full study: The cohort included three men and a couple of women between 18 and 49 years of age. Per donor, leukapheresis produced somewhere between about 0.94 and 9.5 billion PBMCs. The study deeply sequenced blood TCR repertoires of about five healthy adults to estimate repertoire size and the extent of clonotype sharing between individuals. Different laboratories and diverse techniques were used to prepare libraries and sequence TCR repertoires, to increase sequencing depth and limit assay-specific biases. For each donor, CD4 naive and CD4 memory were each given three plates, CD8 naive was given two plates, and CD8 memory was given one plate. On the study overall, not on this receptor specifically: Naive subsets generally had larger estimated clonotype richness than memory subsets. Because the study included a small number of donors, the genetic and exposure-history diversity represented was limited. Sharing across four donors was observed for approximately 4.6% of naive CD4, 3.5% of naive CD8, over 2% of memory CD4, and about 0.4% of memory CD8 clonotypes. Clonotypes shared by all four sorted-subset donors showed higher generation probabilities than non-shared clonotypes. Incomplete sequencing was indicated by rarefaction of sorted-subset datasets, despite the large sequencing depth. Pairwise subsampling indicated that sequencing depth was expected to affect the degree of clonotype sharing among donors. Sampling was restricted to blood, and TCR repertoires in tissues likely differ from the TCR repertoires found in blood.

For the CD8 naive samples, CD45RO-negative cells were positively selected for CCR7, yielding a CD45RA+CCR7+ population from which TemRA cells were excluded. Donors were healthy HIV-negative adults with no recently reported acute infections or vaccinations. All donors were Caucasian adults living in Nashville, Tennessee, USA. Blood was obtained by leukapheresis, after which PBMCs were separated by Ficoll-Histopaque density gradient centrifugation and cryopreserved in liquid nitrogen vapor phase. Analytical flow cytometry was used to check the purity and quantity of every magnetically sorted T cell population. Each sorted fraction had its genomic DNA isolated and then quantified by UV absorbance on a Nanodrop 2000c.

In this chain, TRBV27 is recombined with TRBJ1-2, and perhaps TRBD1 as D gene, on 5 matching bases. This receptor was identified in a man under 40 in good health. What was sequenced was naive CD8+ T cells sorted from blood. The label giving this sample's cell subset or site can be read as: CD45RA+CCR7+. CDR3 region: CASSSREGPNYGYTF. The DNA reads TGTGCCAGCAGTAGCAGGGAGGGTCCTAACTATGGCTACACCTTC.